This TCR beta chain was sequenced during a study of T cell responses to AZD1222 COVID-19 vaccine. General study points: The study found vaccine-associated CD4 TCRs spanning spike, dominant at 160-218 and 743-854. Clonal diversity may have been underestimated in mostly white British donors.

This clone came up once. Its antigen is unidentified. Second-dose intervals of approximately 4 or approximately 12 weeks were pooled. Germline V gene sequence: CDR1 MNHEY, CDR2 SMNVEV (reference sequence). The V segment lost 8 bases and the J segment 9 bases; nucleotides outside the gene matches: 8. The CDR3 is 14 residues long. TCRdb keeps only in-frame clones here, not all; method: immunoSEQ multiplex PCR. The sample gives 250,000 to 300,000 clones, 90% to 95% of which show up once; less than 0.65% is in the top ten. The TCR was taken from an adult who received the AZD1222 COVID-19 vaccine. The source material was peripheral blood, sampled 28 days after the second AZD1222 dose. The V gene is TRBV27, the J gene TRBJ1-6; 9 bases fit TRBD1. CDR3 DNA: TGTGCCAGCGGAATAACAGGGGGCGGTTCACCCCTCCACTTT. This translates into CASGITGGGSPLHF.